Following are 12 T cell receptor beta chains from one sample sequenced in a study of response to subunit inactivated influenza vaccine. Using its own MiXCR run on the RT-PCR reads, TCRdb lists one record per CDR3 protein. The repertoire consists of around 570,000 distinct CDR3 sequences, with 7.6% occurring once and the leading ten covering approximately 12%. The specimen was PBMCs from blood, collected roughly 24 months after vaccination. These receptors all come from a man aged 50-75 years who received an inactivated influenza vaccine.

V and J are TRBV10-3 and TRBJ1-5; D might be TRBD1 (6 bases). The CDR3 is 15 amino acids. The V end was cut by 0 bases, the J end by 4 bases, with 10 bases between. Germline CDR1 ENHRY, CDR2 SYGVKD. CDR3 in DNA: TGTGCCATCAGTGAGTCCCCGGACAGTAATCAGCCCCAGCATTTT. It specifies CAISESPDSNQPQHF.

Many counts were recorded for this clonotype. The CDR3 DNA follows: TGTGCCAGCACCCCAGCGGGAGCTTCGGCCGGGGAGCTGTTTTTT. Protein product: CASTPAGASAGELFF. This chain uses TRBV9 with TRBJ2-2, with 8 bases lining up with TRBD2. V shed 6 bases and J 6 bases; nucleotides not matched to a gene: 10. From germline, CDR1 is SGDLS and CDR2 YYNGEE. There are 15 residues in the CDR3.

This clonotype was detected many times. The chain combines TRBV29-1 with TRBJ2-2; TRBD2 matches 8 bases. Trimming cost V 6 bases and J 0 bases; bases outside gene matches: 0. The CDR3 has 13 amino acids. Looked up from germline, CDR1 is SQVTM and CDR2 is ANQGSEA. CDR3 in amino acids: CSVGGANTGELFF. The CDR3 nucleotides are TGCAGCGTCGGGGGGGCGAACACCGGGGAGCTGTTTTTT.

This clonotype has just a few counts. This chain connects TRBV20-1 to TRBJ1-1; no reliable D call. The CDR3 extends over 13 amino acids. CDR1 is DFQATT, CDR2 SNEGSKA, per germline (reference sequence). Trimming stripped 4 bases from V and 0 bases from J, with 9 bases between. This CDR3 reads CSATRTVNTEAFF. The CDR3 nucleotides read TGCAGTGCTACTCGGACGGTGAACACTGAAGCTTTCTTT.

J is TRBJ2-7 and V is TRBV7-9, with D perhaps being TRBD1 or TRBD2 (5 bases each). V dropped 0 bases and J dropped 5 bases, with 8 bases sitting between them. The CDR3 consists of 13 residues. Germline CDR1 reads SEHNR; CDR2 reads FQNEAQ (reference sequence). The CDR3 sequence: CASSLARDDEQYF. DNA of the CDR3: TGTGCCAGCAGCTTAGCCAGGGACGACGAGCAGTACTTC.

This CDR3 reads CAWSSELNTEAFF. The CDR3 region has the DNA TGTGCCTGGAGCTCGGAACTGAACACTGAAGCTTTCTTT. The gene calls are TRBV30 and TRBJ1-1; D not certain. Germline CDR1 and CDR2: GTSNPN and SVGIG (reference sequence). Trimming took off 3 bases at V and 0 bases at J, with 8 bases between the two ends. CDR3 length: 13 residues.

This clonotype was picked up a small number of times. This rearrangement joins TRBV6-2 or TRBV6-3 to TRBJ2-5; 8 positions match TRBD2. J was trimmed by 1 base and V by 0 bases; bases with no gene match: 1. The germline CDR1 and CDR2 sequences are MNHEY and SVGEGT. This CDR3 has 15 residues. The chain's CDR3 is CASSYSRGAQETQYF. The DNA for the CDR3 is TGTGCCAGCAGTTACTCGCGGGGGGCCCAAGAGACCCAGTACTTC.

A note on this clonotype: Possible read error: a much larger clone is one base away. This chain links TRBV10-3 with TRBJ2-2; 9 bases line up with TRBD2. Germline CDR1 ENHRY, CDR2 SYGVKD. This CDR3 comprises 14 residues. CDR3 nucleotides: TGTACCATCAATAGCGGGAGACAGACCGGGGAGCTGTTTTTT. Translating gives CTINSGRQTGELFF.

The rearrangement joins TRBV6-2 or TRBV6-3 to TRBJ2-6; no firm D call. Germline V CDR1 and CDR2: MNHEY, SVGEGT. V lost 5 bases and J 0 bases, leaving 8 bases between the germline ends. The CDR3 consists of 15 residues. CDR3 region: CASSTSNSGANVLTF. In DNA, the CDR3 is TGTGCCAGCAGTACATCTAACTCTGGGGCCAACGTCCTGACTTTC.

There are a few counts of this clonotype. The chain has TRBV11-1 and TRBJ2-7; D gene uncertain. Germline V lookup: CDR1 SGHAT, CDR2 FQDESV (reference sequence). The CDR3 totals 14 residues. With 2 bases removed from V and 2 bases from J, the gap between germline ends came to 10 bases. As DNA, the CDR3 is TGTGCCAGCAGCTTAAATATCCAAGCCTACGAGCAGTACTTC. Protein: CASSLNIQAYEQYF.

In this sample, this clonotype turned up a few times. The CDR3 protein is CASSPGQDGNEKLFF. DNA of the CDR3: TGTGCCAGCAGCCCAGGACAGGATGGGAATGAAAAACTGTTTTTT. The V call is TRBV12-3 or TRBV12-4, the J call TRBJ1-4, with 7 bases lining up with TRBD1. V shed 6 bases and J 5 bases; nucleotides not matched to a gene: 9. The CDR3 is 15 residues long.

Ten or more counts support this clonotype. This sequence joins TRBV5-1 and TRBJ2-3; D uncertain. The CDR3 spans 12 residues. In germline, CDR1 is SGHRS, CDR2 YFSETQ. V lost 3 bases, J lost 1 base, and 3 bases lay in between. The CDR3 nucleotides are TGCGCCAGCAGCTACCGCACAGATACGCAGTATTTT. This translates into CASSYRTDTQYF.